Reported below is one T cell receptor beta chain. Its cognate antigen is unknown. This specimen comes from a study of response to subunit inactivated influenza vaccine. Study-wide results and limits: The study's authors posited that every seasonal influenza vaccination enlists few new T cells.

MiXCR, applied by TCRdb to the RT-PCR reads, yields one record per CDR3 protein. Of around 710,000 distinct CDR3 sequences in the sample, roughly 14% were seen once. CDR1 is LNHDA and CDR2 is SQIVND in the germline V gene (reference sequence). There are 11 residues in the CDR3. V was cut by 8 bases and J by 7 bases, with 11 bases left in between. The TCR originated in a man over 45 who received an inactivated influenza vaccine. This chain connects TRBV19 to TRBJ1-2; D is ambiguous. The sequencing here drew on PBMCs from blood, taken 14 days before vaccination. The CDR3 is CASPPRGGYTF. DNA of the CDR3: TGTGCCAGTCCCCCCCGGGGTGGCTACACCTTC. Looking up the rest from reference TRBV19 and TRBJ1-2 gives the full variable domain: DGGITQSPKYLFRKEGQNVTLSCEQNLNHDAMYWYRQDPGQGLRLIYYSQIVNDFQKGDIAEGYSVSREKKESFPLTVTSAQKNPTAFYLCASPPRGGYTFGSGTRLTVV.